The clone carrying this T cell receptor (beta chain) was recorded a few times. Antigen: not known. Only in-frame clones appear in the TCRdb table, and some are missing; sequencing was by immunoSEQ multiplex PCR. The sample carries around 8,000 clones, less than 85% recorded once. The CDR3 is made up of 16 amino acids. V gave up 3 bases and J gave up 4 bases, with 16 bases separating them. CDR1 is SEHNR and CDR2 is FQNEAQ in the germline V gene (reference sequence). These data originate in a study of OX40 agonist ivuxolimab in advanced cancers. Study overall: Patients in dose escalation had liver, melanoma, kidney or head and neck cancers.

Patients were excluded for autoimmune disease history or systemic immunosuppression. The study's findings and limits: Patients who responded partially at 0.1-3.0 mg/kg showed clonal expansion ranking among the lowest. In CD8+ T cells, expanded clones were on average more numerous than in CD4+.

The material was CD4+ or CD8+ T cells sorted from blood, obtained in a trial of the OX40 agonist ivuxolimab. This chain joins TRBV7-9 and TRBJ1-5, with D possibly TRBD1 on 5 matching bases. This sequence originates from an adult with an advanced solid tumor such as melanoma, head and neck, liver or kidney cancer. CDR3 DNA: TGTGCCAGCAGCTTGGGGCCGCCCCTGGGGAATCAGCCCCAGCATTTT. It is translated as CASSLGPPLGNQPQHF.